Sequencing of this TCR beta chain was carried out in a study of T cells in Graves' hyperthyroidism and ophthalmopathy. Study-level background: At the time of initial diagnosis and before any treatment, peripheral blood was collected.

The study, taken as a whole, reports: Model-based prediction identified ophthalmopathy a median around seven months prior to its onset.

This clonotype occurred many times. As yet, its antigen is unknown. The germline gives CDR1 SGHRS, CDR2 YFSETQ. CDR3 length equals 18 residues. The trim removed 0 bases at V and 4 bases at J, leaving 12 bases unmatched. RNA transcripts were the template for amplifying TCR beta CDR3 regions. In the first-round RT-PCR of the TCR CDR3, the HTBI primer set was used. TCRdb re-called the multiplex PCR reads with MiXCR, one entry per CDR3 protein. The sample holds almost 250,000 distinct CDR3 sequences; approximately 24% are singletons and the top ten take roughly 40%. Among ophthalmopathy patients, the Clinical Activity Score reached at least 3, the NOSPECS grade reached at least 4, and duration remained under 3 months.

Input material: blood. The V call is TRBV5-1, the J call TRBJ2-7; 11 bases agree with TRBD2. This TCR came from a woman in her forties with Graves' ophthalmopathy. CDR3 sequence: CASSLGGLAGGEGYEQYF. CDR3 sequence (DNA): TGCGCCAGCAGCTTGGGGGGCCTAGCGGGAGGTGAAGGATACGAGCAGTACTTC.